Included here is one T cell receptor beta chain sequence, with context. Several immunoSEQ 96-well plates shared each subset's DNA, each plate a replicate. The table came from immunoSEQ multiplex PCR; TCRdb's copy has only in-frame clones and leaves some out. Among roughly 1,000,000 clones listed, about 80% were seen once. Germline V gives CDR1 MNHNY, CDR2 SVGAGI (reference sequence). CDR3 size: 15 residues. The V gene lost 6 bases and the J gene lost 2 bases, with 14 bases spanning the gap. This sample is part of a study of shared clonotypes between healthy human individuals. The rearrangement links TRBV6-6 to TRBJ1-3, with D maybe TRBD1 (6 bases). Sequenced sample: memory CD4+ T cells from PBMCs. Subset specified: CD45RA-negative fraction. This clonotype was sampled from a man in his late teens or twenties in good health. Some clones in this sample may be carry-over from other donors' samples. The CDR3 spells CASRGGGPPGNTIYF. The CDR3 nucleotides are TGTGCCAGCAGGGGTGGGGGGCCCCCTGGAAACACCATATATTTT.